This TCR beta chain was captured in a study of T cell changes during pregnancy in multiple sclerosis. This CDR3 spans 17 amino acids. Germline values: CDR1 MGHRA, CDR2 YSYEKL. After removal of 0 bases from V and 0 bases from J, the junction contained 8 bases not matched to a gene. Method: immunoSEQ multiplex PCR; TCRdb's copy keeps in-frame clones and lacks some. Here the sample spans around 80,000 clones, roughly nine tenths being singletons. This clonotype was obtained from a female donor with multiple sclerosis, enrolled in a pregnancy study. The rearrangement links TRBV4-1 to TRBJ2-7, with TRBD2 matching over 7 bases. The specimen comprised peripheral blood, sampled before pregnancy. CDR3 in DNA: TGCGCCAGCAGCCAAGATGCTAGCGGCCTTAGCTCCTACGAGCAGTACTTC. Translating it yields CASSQDASGLSSYEQYF.